This passage covers 3 T cell receptor beta chains from one sample sequenced in a study of T cell responses to AZD1222 COVID-19 vaccine. The repertoire was sequenced with immunoSEQ multiplex PCR; TCRdb's copy has only in-frame clones and lacks some. The data contain more than 110,000 clones, around 88% of them singletons. The sample here was peripheral blood, taken on day 0 of AZD1222 vaccination. These receptors all come from an adult in good health.

The chain links TRBV28 to TRBJ2-7, with D possibly being TRBD1 or TRBD2 (5 bases each). The germline V gene encodes CDR1 MDHEN and CDR2 SYDVKM. The CDR3 is 14 residues long. V was cut by 1 base and J by 4 bases, with 11 bases left in between. In DNA form, the CDR3 reads TGTGCCAGCAGTTTATTGGGACGGGGATACGAGCAGTACTTC. Translated: CASSLLGRGYEQYF. Looking up the rest from reference TRBV28 and TRBJ2-7 gives the full variable domain: DVKVTQSSRYLVKRTGEKVFLECVQDMDHENMFWYRQDPGLGLRLIYFSYDVKMKEKGDIPEGYSVSREKKERFSLILESASTNQTSMYLCASSLLGRGYEQYFGPGTRLTVT.

This clone showed up just once. V usage is TRBV12-3 or TRBV12-4 and J usage is TRBJ1-2, with 12 bases fitting TRBD1. The CDR3 contains 13 residues. J was trimmed by 8 bases and V by 9 bases; bases with no gene match: 7. CDR3 bases: TGTGCCAGTCGGGACAGGGGGCTTGGGGGCTACACCTTC. Translation gives CASRDRGLGGYTF.

The J gene is TRBJ2-5, the V gene TRBV4-1; D tentatively fits TRBD1 or TRBD2 (6 bases each). V was trimmed by 5 bases and J by 5 bases, leaving 24 bases between them. The germline V gene encodes CDR1 MGHRA and CDR2 YSYEKL. This CDR3 spans 17 amino acids. CDR3 sequence (DNA): TGCGCCAGCAGCAAAAGCCCCCCCGGGGGCCCAGGCGAGACCCAGTACTTC. Residues: CASSKSPPGGPGETQYF.